The rows below give T cell receptor beta chains drawn from one sample of a study of blood T cell repertoires in COVID-19. The data were produced by immunoSEQ multiplex PCR, yet TCRdb's version contains in-frame clones alone and is incomplete. There are under 200,000 clones in the sample; around 83% occur only once, and more than 1.5% lies in the top ten. Input material: peripheral blood. The receptors come from a human donor in a cohort sampled during active COVID-19. CDR3s include the opening cysteine and the closing phenylalanine or tryptophan. The D gene is left open where the match is weak. Some rows have no size entry. The others give once, few or many, or a class for an expanded clone.

D gene	V gene	clone size	J gene	CDR3 DNA	CDR3 protein
NA	TRBV12-3/TRBV12-4	NA	TRBJ1-4	TGTGCCAGCAGTTGGCGGACTAGAGAAAAACTGTTTTTT	CASSWRTREKLFF
NA	TRBV6-2/TRBV6-3	NA	TRBJ1-1	TGTGCCAGCAGTTACCCAGGGGCCCCTGAAGCTTTCTTT	CASSYPGAPEAFF
NA	TRBV7-8	NA	TRBJ1-2	TGTGCCAGCAGCTTGCCTGGGGCCTGGGGCGGCTACACCTTC	CASSLPGAWGGYTF
NA	TRBV5-1	NA	TRBJ1-5	TGCGCCAGCAGGGCAGGGGACGCTCAGCCCCAGCATTTT	CASRAGDAQPQHF
NA	TRBV9	few	TRBJ2-7	TGTGCCAGCAGCGTAGCGGGAGTGGGCGAGCAGTACTTC	CASSVAGVGEQYF
TRBD2	TRBV7-2	NA	TRBJ2-2	TGTGCCAGCAGCGTCGGGGGGGTCACCGGGGAGCTGTTTTTT	CASSVGGVTGELFF
TRBD2	TRBV7-8	NA	TRBJ2-1	TGTGCCAGCAGCTTAGCCCCTAGCGGGAGGGCGATCAATGAGCAGTTCTTC	CASSLAPSGRAINEQFF
NA	TRBV19	NA	TRBJ1-1	TGTGCCAGTAGTATAGATTCGGGGACAATGAGGGTGAACACTGAAGCTTTCTTT	CASSIDSGTMRVNTEAFF
TRBD2	TRBV11-1	NA	TRBJ2-7	TGTGCCAGCAGCTTATTAGCGGGGGAAGGCTACGAGCAGTACTTC	CASSLLAGEGYEQYF
NA	TRBV7-9	NA	TRBJ2-7	TGTGCCAGCAGCTTTTTAGGGCGGGGGCAGTACGAGCAGTACTTC	CASSFLGRGQYEQYF
NA	TRBV7-3	NA	TRBJ1-1	TGTGCCAGCAGCTCCGGGAGGAACACTGAAGCTTTCTTT	CASSSGRNTEAFF
NA	TRBV5-1	NA	TRBJ1-1	TGCGCCAGCAGCTTCAGTGAGGGAAACACTGAAGCTTTCTTT	CASSFSEGNTEAFF
TRBD2	TRBV7-8	few	TRBJ2-1	TGTGCCAGCAGCCTCCAAGCCCCTAGCGGGGAGCAGTTCTTC	CASSLQAPSGEQFF
NA	TRBV3-1/TRBV3-2	NA	TRBJ2-7	TGTGCCAGCAGCCCGCCCGGGGGGCACTCCTGGGAGCAGTACTTC	CASSPPGGHSWEQYF
NA	TRBV10-1	few	TRBJ1-1	TGCGCCAGCAGTGGGGACACCGAAAACACTGAAGCTTTCTTT	CASSGDTENTEAFF
TRBD1	TRBV18	NA	TRBJ1-4	TGTGCCAGCTCACCACTACAGGGGATTCGTGGTGAAAAACTGTTTTTT	CASSPLQGIRGEKLFF
TRBD1	TRBV7-2	once	TRBJ2-5	TGTGCCAGCAGCTTCCCGGACAGGGAAGAGACCCAGTACTTC	CASSFPDREETQYF
TRBD1	TRBV7-9	NA	TRBJ1-5	TGTGCCAGCAGCCCACCGCCTGACAGGGGGCGCAGACAGCCCCAGCATTTT	CASSPPPDRGRRQPQHF
TRBD2	TRBV24-1	NA	TRBJ2-3	TGTGCCACCAGTGCCGCGACTAGCCAGGGCACAGATACGCAGTATTTT	CATSAATSQGTDTQYF
NA	TRBV7-9	once	TRBJ2-7	TGTGCCAGCGCGGGACGTATAAGCGCCGAACACTCCTACGAGCAGTACTTC	CASAGRISAEHSYEQYF
TRBD1	TRBV6-5	few	TRBJ2-7	TGTGCAGTCAGGGCAGGGGGTCCCTACGAGCAGTACTTC	CAVRAGGPYEQYF
TRBD1	TRBV4-1	NA	TRBJ2-4	TGCGCCAGCAGCCACACGGGACAGGGGGGGGGCATTCAGTACTTC	CASSHTGQGGGIQYF
TRBD1	TRBV7-9	NA	TRBJ1-5	TGTGCCAGCAGCCCGACAGGGAGGAATTTAGGTGGCAATCAGCCCCAGCATTTT	CASSPTGRNLGGNQPQHF